The text below deals with one TCR beta chain. Recruits, aged roughly 18 to 95 years, lived in 20 to 30 US areas. The data stem from a study of blood T cell repertoires in COVID-19. The overall study: Samples representing acute and convalescent COVID-19 were sourced from the United States, Italy and Spain.

Per the original data handling: Amplification of reference gene primers was used by the study to estimate nucleated cell counts. The table came from immunoSEQ multiplex PCR; TCRdb's copy has only in-frame clones and leaves some out. That table supplies the V and J calls and clone size; D and trimming were determined from the DNA. This table holds approximately 330,000 clones, around 85% found once. CDR1 and CDR2 (germline): SGDLS, YYNGEE. V lost 3 bases and J lost 9; bases outside the gene matches: 7. The CDR3 length is 14 residues. V is TRBV9 and J is TRBJ1-2, with TRBD1 matching 11 bases. Sequencing used PBMCs or T cells enriched from blood (not recorded which). The sequence derives from a woman in her thirties or forties with acute COVID-19. CDR3 coding DNA: TGTGCCAGCAGCGACGGAGGACAGGGGGCGAGCTACACCTTC. This sequence encodes CASSDGGQGASYTF.